These 6 T cell receptor beta chains share one sample of origin, sequenced in a study of cytomegalovirus exposure and HLA in healthy donors. A multiplex PCR was run with 60 Vbeta primers and 13 Jbeta primers. This table comes from immunoSEQ multiplex PCR, and its TCRdb copy is limited to in-frame clones, with some not included. The table lists some 55,000 clones. Sequencing was carried out using PBMCs. These receptors were taken from a young man in good health and CMV-seropositive.

The rearrangement joins TRBV28 to TRBJ1-2; D gene ambiguous. Germline CDR1 MDHEN, CDR2 SYDVKM. This CDR3 is built from 12 residues. V dropped 2 bases and J dropped 8 bases, with 9 bases sitting between them. DNA for the CDR3: TGTGCCAGCAGTTTAGGGCCCAGGGGCTACACCTTC. This codes for CASSLGPRGYTF.

This chain joins TRBV30 and TRBJ2-2; 7 bases map to TRBD2. With 2 bases clipped from V and 3 bases from J, the junction kept 0 bases outside the gene matches. Germline CDR1 GTSNPN, CDR2 SVGIG (reference sequence). This CDR3 has 13 residues. CDR3 residues: CAWSREDTGELFF. CDR3 in DNA: TGTGCCTGGAGTCGGGAGGACACCGGGGAGCTGTTTTTT.

DNA of the CDR3: TGTGCCAGCAGTTCCACGGTTTCCTACGAGCAGTACTTC. Amino acids: CASSSTVSYEQYF. The chain joins TRBV27 to TRBJ2-7; D not certain. V was shortened by 4 bases and J by 1 base, with 8 bases between the two germline ends. In germline, CDR1 is MNHEY, CDR2 SMNVEV (reference sequence). This CDR3 has 13 residues.

This chain connects TRBV6-1 to TRBJ2-3; the match to TRBD2 covers 10 bases. V lost 4 bases and J lost 4; bases outside the gene matches: 11. Germline CDR1 MNHNS, CDR2 SASEGT. CDR3 length: 17 residues. The chain's CDR3 is CASSGPRTSGGADTQYF. CDR3 DNA: TGTGCCAGCAGTGGCCCCCGGACTAGCGGAGGAGCAGATACGCAGTATTTT.

The rearrangement links TRBV18 to TRBJ1-2; D is uncertain. The CDR3 is 14 residues long. The V gene lost 3 bases and the J gene lost 8 bases, with 16 bases spanning the gap. From germline, CDR1 is KGHSH and CDR2 LQKENI. The CDR3 spells CASSPTTRFGGYTF. CDR3 coding DNA: TGTGCCAGCTCACCTACAACTAGGTTCGGCGGCTACACCTTC.

This chain links TRBV18 with TRBJ1-1, with D perhaps TRBD1 (6 bases). In germline, CDR1 is KGHSH, CDR2 LQKENI. This CDR3 contains 14 residues. V was shortened by 6 bases and J by 5 bases, with 16 bases between the two germline ends. The CDR3 DNA reads TGTGCCAGCTCCCACGACGGGACACCAACTGAAGCTTTCTTT. It is translated as CASSHDGTPTEAFF. The complete variable domain, with remaining parts taken from reference TRBV18 and TRBJ1-1, reads NAGVMQNPRHLVRRRGQEARLRCSPMKGHSHVYWYRQLPEEGLKFMVYLQKENIIDESGMPKERFSAEFPKEGPSILRIQQVVRGDSAAYFCASSHDGTPTEAFFGQGTRLTVV.